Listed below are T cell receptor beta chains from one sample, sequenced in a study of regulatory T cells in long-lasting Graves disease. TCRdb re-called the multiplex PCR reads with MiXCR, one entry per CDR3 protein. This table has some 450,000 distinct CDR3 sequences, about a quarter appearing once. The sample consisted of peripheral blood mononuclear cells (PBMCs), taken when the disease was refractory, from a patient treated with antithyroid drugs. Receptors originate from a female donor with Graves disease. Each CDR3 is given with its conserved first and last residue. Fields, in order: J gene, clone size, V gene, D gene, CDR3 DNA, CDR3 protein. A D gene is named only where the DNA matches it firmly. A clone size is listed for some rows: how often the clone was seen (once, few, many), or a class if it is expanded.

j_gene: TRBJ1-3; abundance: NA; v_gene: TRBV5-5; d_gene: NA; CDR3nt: TGTGCCAGCAGCTCGGCGGTTAACCTTGGAAACACCATATATTTT; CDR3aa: CASSSAVNLGNTIYF
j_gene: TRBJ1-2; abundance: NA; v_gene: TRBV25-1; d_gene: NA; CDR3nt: TGTGCCAGCAGTGAACGGGCCCCTCTCCCGTGGCAGAGCTATGGCTACACCTTC; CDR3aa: CASSERAPLPWQSYGYTF
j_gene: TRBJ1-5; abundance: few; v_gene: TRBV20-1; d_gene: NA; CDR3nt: TGCAGTGCTAGAAGTCAGGAGGGTCGGAGTCAGCCCCAGCATTTT; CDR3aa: CSARSQEGRSQPQHF
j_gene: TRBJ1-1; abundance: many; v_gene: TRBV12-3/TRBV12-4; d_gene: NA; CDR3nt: TGTGCCAGCAGTCCCTCCGGTGAAGCTTTCTTT; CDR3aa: CASSPSGEAFF
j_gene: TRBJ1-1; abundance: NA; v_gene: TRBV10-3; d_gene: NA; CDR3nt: TGTGCCATCGCACCTTTAGGGATCATGAACACTGAAGCTTTCTTT; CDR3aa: CAIAPLGIMNTEAFF
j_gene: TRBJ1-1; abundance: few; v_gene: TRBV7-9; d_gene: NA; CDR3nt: TGTGCCAGCAGTGACGCCCCCACTGAAGCTTTCTTT; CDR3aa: CASSDAPTEAFF
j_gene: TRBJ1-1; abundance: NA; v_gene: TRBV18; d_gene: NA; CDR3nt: TGTGCCAGCTCACCGCCGACAACCCGGAACACTGAAGCTTTCTTT; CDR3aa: CASSPPTTRNTEAFF
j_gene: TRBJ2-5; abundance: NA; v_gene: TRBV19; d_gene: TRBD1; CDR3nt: TGTGCCAGTAGTGGACAGGGCATGGGAATGGACCAGTACTTC; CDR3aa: CASSGQGMGMDQYF
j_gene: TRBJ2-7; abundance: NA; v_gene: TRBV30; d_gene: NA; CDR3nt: TGTGCCTGGAGTGTACACAGACCCGGCTACGAGCAGTACTTC; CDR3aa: CAWSVHRPGYEQYF
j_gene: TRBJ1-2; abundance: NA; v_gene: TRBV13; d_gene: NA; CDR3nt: TGTGCCAGCAGCTCCGACAAATCTAACTATGGCTACACCTTC; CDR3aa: CASSSDKSNYGYTF
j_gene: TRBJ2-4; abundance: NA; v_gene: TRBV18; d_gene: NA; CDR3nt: TGTGCCAGCTCACCAGGGGGAGTGGACATTCAGTACTTC; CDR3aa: CASSPGGVDIQYF
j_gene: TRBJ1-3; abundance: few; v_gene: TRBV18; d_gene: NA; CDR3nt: TGTGCCAGCTCACCAAGAGGGACGGTGGGAAACACCATATATTTT; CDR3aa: CASSPRGTVGNTIYF
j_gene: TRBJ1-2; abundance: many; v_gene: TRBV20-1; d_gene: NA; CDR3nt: TGCAGTGCTAGCCCAGGGACTCGTGGCTACACCTTC; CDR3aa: CSASPGTRGYTF
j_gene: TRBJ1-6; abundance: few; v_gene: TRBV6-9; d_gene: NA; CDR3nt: TGTGCCAGCAGTTACCGGGCAGGGTTTAACAATTCACCCCTCCACTTT; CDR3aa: CASSYRAGFNNSPLHF
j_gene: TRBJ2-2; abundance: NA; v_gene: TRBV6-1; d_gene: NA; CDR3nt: TGTGCCAGCAGGGGGGGGGGCGCGGGCACCGGGGAGCTGTTTTTT; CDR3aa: CASRGGGAGTGELFF
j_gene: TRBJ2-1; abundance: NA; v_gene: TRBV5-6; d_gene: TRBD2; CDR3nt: TGTGCCAGCAGCTCGAGTGGGACTAGCGGAGATTACTACAATGAGCAGTTCTTC; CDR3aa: CASSSSGTSGDYYNEQFF
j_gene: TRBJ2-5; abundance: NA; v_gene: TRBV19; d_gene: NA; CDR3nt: TGTGCCAGTAGTGTCTATAGTCTGCAAGAGACCCAGTACTTC; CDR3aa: CASSVYSLQETQYF
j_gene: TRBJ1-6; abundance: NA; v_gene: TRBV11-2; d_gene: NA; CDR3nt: TGTGCCAGCAGCCAATCCTTGGACAAGAGCTCCTATAATTCACCCCTCCACTTT; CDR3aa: CASSQSLDKSSYNSPLHF